What follows describes a single T cell receptor beta chain. What it binds is unknown. The data originate from a study of identical twins. CDR1 is PRHDT and CDR2 is FYEKMQ in the germline V gene (reference sequence). V was shortened by 3 bases and J by 3 bases, with 9 bases between the two germline ends. The CDR3 is made up of 13 amino acids. TCRdb fed the 5' RACE reads into MiXCR, producing one record per CDR3 protein. The sample carries fewer than 650,000 distinct CDR3 sequences, around a tenth recorded once. The study, taken as a whole, reports: Carriage of fewer insertions was seen in abundant cord blood beta clonotypes, whereas memory repertoires showed none.

The same sample was also used in a study of yellow fever vaccine responses in identical twins.

Material: PBMCs. The genes are TRBV13 and TRBJ2-7, with no clear D. This TCR was recovered from a woman aged 18-30 years in good health. The chain's CDR3 is CASSLMSHYEQYF. The CDR3 DNA reads as TGTGCCAGCAGCTTGATGAGTCACTACGAGCAGTACTTC.